Listed here are 17 T cell receptor beta chains from one sample, sequenced in a study of blood T cell repertoires in COVID-19. Sequencing was performed with immunoSEQ multiplex PCR; in TCRdb, only in-frame clones are kept and a portion is missing. The repertoire holds around 290,000 clones, with approximately 90% as singletons. Specimen: peripheral blood. The receptors stem from a man aged 40-49 years with acute or convalescent COVID-19.

This rearrangement joins TRBV11-3 to TRBJ2-4; a possible D gene is TRBD1 (7 bases). With 3 bases removed from V and 14 bases from J, the gap between germline ends came to 14 bases. The CDR3 totals 12 residues. Per germline, CDR1 SGHNT and CDR2 YENEEA. DNA for the CDR3: TGTGCCAGCAGCTTCTCAGGGGGGATTAAGTACTTC. Protein sequence: CASSFSGGIKYF.

The chain employs TRBV9 and TRBJ2-3; tentatively, D is TRBD2 (7 bases). The germline V and J ends were trimmed by 0 bases and 13 bases, with 24 bases remaining between them. CDR1 and CDR2 from the germline V gene are SGDLS and YYNGEE. The CDR3 extends over 16 amino acids. Written as DNA, the CDR3 is TGTGCCAGCAGCGTAGGTGGCGGGGGCCCGGTTAAGTCGGAGTATTTT. Amino acid sequence: CASSVGGGGPVKSEYF.

This clone occurred once. The rearrangement uses TRBV18 and TRBJ2-1, with D maybe TRBD2 (5 bases). The CDR3 has 13 residues. Trimming pared 2 bases from V and 8 bases from J, leaving 10 bases between. Germline assignment: CDR1 KGHSH and CDR2 LQKENI. The CDR3 coding sequence is TGTGCCAGCTCACCATTAAGAGGGTATGAGCAGTTCTTC. This gives the protein CASSPLRGYEQFF.

The chain has TRBV5-6 and TRBJ1-1; D unclear. The CDR3 runs to 13 residues. Trimming pared 3 bases from V and 8 bases from J, leaving 14 bases between. Per germline, CDR1 SGHDT and CDR2 YYEEEE. The CDR3 DNA reads TGTGCCAGCAGCTGGGCGCCCGTTTCGGAAGCTTTCTTT. It specifies CASSWAPVSEAFF.

CDR3 sequence: CASSQDSGSTATEAFF. The CDR3 bases are TGTGCCAGCAGCCAAGATTCAGGGTCGACAGCCACTGAAGCTTTCTTT. This sequence joins TRBV4-2 and TRBJ1-1; D perhaps matches TRBD1 (5 bases). The V end was cut by 0 bases, the J end by 4 bases, with 15 bases between. Germline CDR1 LGHNA, CDR2 YNFKEQ. This CDR3 spans 16 amino acids.

The chain uses TRBV19 and TRBJ1-2; perhaps TRBD1 as D (5 bases). CDR3 length: 13 residues. Trimming shortened V by 7 bases and J by 4 bases, and 13 bases separated the two germline ends. Looked up from germline, CDR1 is LNHDA and CDR2 is SQIVND (reference sequence). CDR3 in amino acids: CASKVRQSYGYTF. The CDR3 DNA reads as TGTGCCAGTAAAGTGAGACAGAGCTATGGCTACACCTTC.

V gene TRBV2 combines with J gene TRBJ1-5, with D perhaps TRBD1 (6 bases). The CDR3 is 14 amino acids. Trimming took 4 bases from V and 5 from J, leaving 12 bases between them. CDR1 and CDR2 from the germline V gene are SNHLY and FYNNEI. This CDR3 is CASSAVDSHQPQHF. The CDR3 DNA follows: TGTGCCAGCAGTGCAGTGGACAGTCATCAGCCCCAGCATTTT.

This clone was recorded once. The chain couples TRBV19 to TRBJ1-6, with a tentative D call TRBD1 (5 bases). Trimming cost V 5 bases and J 5 bases, with 13 bases left between them. This CDR3 spans 15 amino acids. Germline values: CDR1 LNHDA, CDR2 SQIVND (reference sequence). The CDR3 here is CASSRPGLDNSPLHF. The CDR3 DNA sequence: TGTGCCAGTAGTCGTCCGGGACTCGATAATTCACCCCTCCACTTT.

V gene TRBV6-5 combines with J gene TRBJ1-5; possible D gene TRBD1, 6 bases. Germline V gene data show CDR1 as MNHEY and CDR2 as SVGAGI. The CDR3 is made up of 13 amino acids. V was trimmed by 7 bases and J by 2 bases, leaving 9 bases between them. CDR3: CASTRGGNQPQHF. The CDR3 region has the DNA TGTGCCAGCACCAGGGGTGGCAATCAGCCCCAGCATTTT.

In DNA form, the CDR3 reads TGTGCCAGCAGTGCCGAGGGTGGAGGGCAGCCCCAGCATTTT. Protein sequence: CASSAEGGGQPQHF. The V and J genes are TRBV2 and TRBJ1-5; D is ambiguous. The germline V gene encodes CDR1 SNHLY and CDR2 FYNNEI. The CDR3 consists of 14 residues. Trimming removed 4 bases from V and 7 bases from J, with 14 bases in between.

This chain joins TRBV2 and TRBJ1-2; weak D call: TRBD1 (5 bases). The V gene lost 0 bases and the J gene lost 8 bases, with 7 bases spanning the gap. The CDR3 covers 12 residues. In germline, CDR1 is SNHLY, CDR2 FYNNEI. DNA of the CDR3: TGTGCCAGCAGTGAAGCCCAGGGAGGCTACACCTTC. Its protein is CASSEAQGGYTF.

In DNA form, the CDR3 reads TGCGCCAGCAGCCAAGAGGGAACGGGGGGCACAGATACGCAGTATTTT. It encodes CASSQEGTGGTDTQYF. The rearrangement joins TRBV4-1 to TRBJ2-3, with D perhaps matching TRBD2 (6 bases). V was trimmed by 0 bases and J by 1 base, leaving 11 bases between them. CDR3 length equals 16 residues. CDR1 is MGHRA, CDR2 YSYEKL, per germline.

The chain is built from TRBV7-8 and TRBJ2-1; TRBD2 matches 9 bases. The CDR3 covers 14 residues. V lost 4 bases to trimming and J lost 8 bases; unmatched junction nucleotides: 6. Looked up from germline, CDR1 is SGHVS and CDR2 is FQNEAQ. In nucleotides, the CDR3 is TGTGCCAGCAGCTCGGGACTAGCCTCCGATGAGCAGTTCTTC. Translation: CASSSGLASDEQFF.

The genes are TRBV7-9 and TRBJ1-1, with D hard to call. This CDR3 has 13 residues. V lost 4 bases and J lost 0, with 6 bases in between. The germline CDR1 and CDR2 sequences are SEHNR and FQNEAQ (reference sequence). The CDR3 region has the DNA TGTGCCAGCAGCTATTCATTGAACACTGAAGCTTTCTTT. This gives the protein CASSYSLNTEAFF.

The chain carries TRBV5-4 and TRBJ2-7; D possibly corresponds to TRBD1 (6 bases). The V gene's germline CDR1 is SGHNT and CDR2 YYREEE (reference sequence). V lost 0 bases and J lost 5, with 18 bases in between. The CDR3 consists of 16 residues. This CDR3 is CASSLDPGQSPHEQYF. CDR3 nucleotides: TGTGCCAGCAGCTTGGATCCCGGACAGTCACCCCACGAGCAGTACTTC.

This clone was detected once. V usage is TRBV10-3 and J usage is TRBJ1-6, with TRBD1 identical over 7 bases. Germline CDR1 reads ENHRY; CDR2 reads SYGVKD. V dropped 6 bases and J dropped 7; count of bases not matched to a gene: 9. CDR3 length equals 15 residues. The CDR3 DNA reads TGTGCCATCAGCGCAGACAGGGCGGAAAATTCACCCCTCCACTTT. Protein sequence: CAISADRAENSPLHF.

The rearrangement links TRBV6-6 to TRBJ1-1, with a possible D match to TRBD1 (6 bases). The CDR3 consists of 15 residues. CDR1 and CDR2 from the germline V gene are MNHNY and SVGAGI (reference sequence). Trimming pared 7 bases from V and 4 bases from J, leaving 19 bases between. The CDR3 bases are TGTGCCAGCATCCCGGGACACACGGAGGTCACTGAAGCTTTCTTT. It translates to CASIPGHTEVTEAFF.